Listed below are T cell receptor beta chains from one sample, sequenced in a study of blood T cell repertoires in COVID-19. The table came from immunoSEQ multiplex PCR; TCRdb's copy has only in-frame clones and leaves some out. Here the sample spans around 200,000 clones, roughly four fifths being singletons. Sequenced sample: peripheral blood. The receptors shown here come from a woman in her forties or fifties with acute or convalescent COVID-19. Each CDR3 is given with its conserved first and last residue. The order of the fields is CDR3 protein, CDR3 DNA, D gene, CDR3 length, V gene, clone size, J gene. The D gene is left open where the match is weak. Clone size is stated in some rows and not others, as once, few, many or a class when expanded.

CDR3 protein: CAWSLAGGTDTQYF
CDR3 DNA: TGTGCCTGGAGTCTAGCGGGGGGCACAGATACGCAGTATTTT
D gene: TRBD2
CDR3 length: 14
V gene: TRBV30
clone size: NA
J gene: TRBJ2-3

CDR3 protein: CASKNEISDTQYF
CDR3 DNA: TGTGCCAGCAAGAACGAGATTTCAGATACGCAGTATTTT
D gene: NA
CDR3 length: 13
V gene: TRBV6-5
clone size: NA
J gene: TRBJ2-3

CDR3 protein: CASSETASNYGYTF
CDR3 DNA: TGTGCCAGCAGCGAGACAGCTTCTAACTATGGCTACACCTTC
D gene: NA
CDR3 length: 14
V gene: TRBV28
clone size: NA
J gene: TRBJ1-2

CDR3 protein: CASSRQLNTGELFF
CDR3 DNA: TGTGCTAGCAGCCGACAGTTAAACACCGGGGAGCTGTTTTTT
D gene: NA
CDR3 length: 14
V gene: TRBV7-7
clone size: NA
J gene: TRBJ2-2

CDR3 protein: CAISPGHANSPLHF
CDR3 DNA: TGTGCCATCTCCCCGGGACACGCCAATTCACCCCTCCACTTT
D gene: NA
CDR3 length: 14
V gene: TRBV10-3
clone size: NA
J gene: TRBJ1-6

CDR3 protein: CASSFEVSSTEAFF
CDR3 DNA: TGTGCCAGCAGCTTTGAAGTTTCGAGCACTGAAGCTTTCTTT
D gene: NA
CDR3 length: 14
V gene: TRBV5-5
clone size: NA
J gene: TRBJ1-1

CDR3 protein: CAWSRGTNYGYTF
CDR3 DNA: TGTGCCTGGTCCAGGGGGACTAACTATGGCTACACCTTC
D gene: TRBD1
CDR3 length: 13
V gene: TRBV30
clone size: once
J gene: TRBJ1-2

CDR3 protein: CASSSLRTGDSYEQYF
CDR3 DNA: TGTGCCAGCAGCTCTTTGAGGACAGGGGACTCCTACGAGCAGTACTTC
D gene: TRBD1
CDR3 length: 16
V gene: TRBV7-8
clone size: NA
J gene: TRBJ2-7

CDR3 protein: CASSQSTGYNEQFF
CDR3 DNA: TGTGCCAGCAGCCAATCGACAGGGTACAATGAGCAGTTCTTC
D gene: TRBD1
CDR3 length: 14
V gene: TRBV14
clone size: NA
J gene: TRBJ2-1

CDR3 protein: CASALSPAERLTSYGYTF
CDR3 DNA: TGTGCCAGCGCCCTTTCGCCTGCGGAGAGGCTGACCAGCTATGGCTACACCTTC
D gene: NA
CDR3 length: 18
V gene: TRBV18
clone size: many
J gene: TRBJ1-2

CDR3 protein: CASSLVAYYEQYF
CDR3 DNA: TGTGCCAGCAGTTTAGTTGCGTATTACGAGCAGTACTTC
D gene: NA
CDR3 length: 13
V gene: TRBV12-3/TRBV12-4
clone size: once
J gene: TRBJ2-7

CDR3 protein: CASSPQRGRTDTQYF
CDR3 DNA: TGTGCCAGTAGTCCCCAGCGGGGGCGCACAGATACGCAGTATTTT
D gene: TRBD2
CDR3 length: 15
V gene: TRBV19
clone size: NA
J gene: TRBJ2-3

CDR3 protein: CASSRSLQPYEQYF
CDR3 DNA: TGCGCCAGCAGCCGGAGTTTACAACCATACGAGCAGTACTTC
D gene: NA
CDR3 length: 14
V gene: TRBV5-1
clone size: NA
J gene: TRBJ2-7

CDR3 protein: CASSPRQGTNSPLHF
CDR3 DNA: TGTGCCAGCAGCCCGAGACAGGGAACAAATTCACCCCTCCACTTT
D gene: TRBD1
CDR3 length: 15
V gene: TRBV7-2
clone size: NA
J gene: TRBJ1-6

CDR3 protein: CASSSSGITYNEQFF
CDR3 DNA: TGTGCCAGCAGCTCTAGCGGGATCACCTACAATGAGCAGTTCTTC
D gene: TRBD2
CDR3 length: 15
V gene: TRBV7-7
clone size: NA
J gene: TRBJ2-1

CDR3 protein: CAISEGTSGSYEQYF
CDR3 DNA: TGTGCCATCAGTGAAGGGACTAGCGGGAGTTACGAGCAGTACTTC
D gene: TRBD2
CDR3 length: 15
V gene: TRBV10-3
clone size: NA
J gene: TRBJ2-7

CDR3 protein: CASSEIRTTGNQPQHF
CDR3 DNA: TGTGCCAGCAGTGAAATTAGGACAACGGGCAATCAGCCCCAGCATTTT
D gene: NA
CDR3 length: 16
V gene: TRBV6-1
clone size: once
J gene: TRBJ1-5

CDR3 protein: CASSLYGTGRPGELFF
CDR3 DNA: TGTGCCAGCAGTCTTTACGGGACAGGGCGGCCCGGGGAGCTGTTTTTT
D gene: TRBD1
CDR3 length: 16
V gene: TRBV7-2
clone size: once
J gene: TRBJ2-2

CDR3 protein: CASTPGASSSGNTIYF
CDR3 DNA: TGTGCCAGTACCCCAGGGGCTTCGAGCTCTGGAAACACCATATATTTT
D gene: NA
CDR3 length: 16
V gene: TRBV19
clone size: few
J gene: TRBJ1-3

CDR3 protein: CASRLTGTYEQYF
CDR3 DNA: TGTGCCAGTAGGCTGACAGGGACCTACGAGCAGTACTTC
D gene: TRBD1
CDR3 length: 13
V gene: TRBV19
clone size: NA
J gene: TRBJ2-7

CDR3 protein: CASSVATDSSYTF
CDR3 DNA: TGTGCCAGCAGCGTAGCTACGGACAGTTCCTACACCTTC
D gene: NA
CDR3 length: 13
V gene: TRBV9
clone size: few
J gene: TRBJ1-2

CDR3 protein: CASSLGTLSNEKLFF
CDR3 DNA: TGCGCCAGCAGCTTGGGGACATTATCTAATGAAAAACTGTTTTTT
D gene: NA
CDR3 length: 15
V gene: TRBV5-1
clone size: NA
J gene: TRBJ1-4

CDR3 protein: CASSLWRGTREQFF
CDR3 DNA: TGTGCCAGCAGCTTATGGAGGGGTACTAGGGAGCAGTTCTTC
D gene: NA
CDR3 length: 14
V gene: TRBV7-2
clone size: few
J gene: TRBJ2-1